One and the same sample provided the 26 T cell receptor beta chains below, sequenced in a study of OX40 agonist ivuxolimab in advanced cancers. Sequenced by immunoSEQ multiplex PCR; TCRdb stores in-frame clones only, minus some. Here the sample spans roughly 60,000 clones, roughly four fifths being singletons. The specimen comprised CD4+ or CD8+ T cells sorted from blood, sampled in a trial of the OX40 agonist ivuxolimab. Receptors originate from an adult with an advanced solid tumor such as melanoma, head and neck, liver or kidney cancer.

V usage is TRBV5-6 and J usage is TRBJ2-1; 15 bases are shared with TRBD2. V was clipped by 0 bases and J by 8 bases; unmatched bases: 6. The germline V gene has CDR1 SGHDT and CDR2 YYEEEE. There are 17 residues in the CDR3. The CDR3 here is CASSLGTSGREVDEQFF. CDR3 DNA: TGTGCCAGCAGCTTGGGGACTAGCGGGAGGGAAGTCGATGAGCAGTTCTTC.

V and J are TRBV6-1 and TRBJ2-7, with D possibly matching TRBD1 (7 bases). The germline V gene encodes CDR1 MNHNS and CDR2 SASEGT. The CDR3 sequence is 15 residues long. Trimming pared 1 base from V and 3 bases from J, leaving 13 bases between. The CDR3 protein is CASSEVAGGLYEQYF. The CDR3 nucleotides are TGTGCCAGCAGTGAAGTTGCAGGGGGGCTCTACGAGCAGTACTTC.

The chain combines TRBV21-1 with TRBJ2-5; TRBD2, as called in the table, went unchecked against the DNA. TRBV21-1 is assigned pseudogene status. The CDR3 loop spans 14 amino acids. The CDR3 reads CASSCRDFQETQYF. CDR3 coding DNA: TGTGCCAGCAGCTGCCGGGACTTCCAAGAGACCCAGTACTTC.

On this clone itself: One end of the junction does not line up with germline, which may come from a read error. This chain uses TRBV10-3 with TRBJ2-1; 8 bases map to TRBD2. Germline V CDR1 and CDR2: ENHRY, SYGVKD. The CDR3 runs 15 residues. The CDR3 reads CAISESTSATTGTIF. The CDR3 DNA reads TGTGCCATCAGTGAGTCGACTAGCGCTACTACGGGTACAATCTTC.

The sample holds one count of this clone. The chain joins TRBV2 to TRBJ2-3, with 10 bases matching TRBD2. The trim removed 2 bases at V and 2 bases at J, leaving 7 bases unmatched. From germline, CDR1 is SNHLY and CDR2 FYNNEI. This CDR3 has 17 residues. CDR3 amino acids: CASSETRTSGNTDTQYF. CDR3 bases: TGTGCCAGCAGTGAAACCCGGACTAGCGGAAACACAGATACGCAGTATTTT. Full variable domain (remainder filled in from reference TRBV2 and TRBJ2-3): EPEVTQTPSHQVTQMGQEVILRCVPISNHLYFYWYRQILGQKVEFLVSFYNNEISEKSEIFDDQFSVERPDGSNFTLKIRSTKLEDSAMYFCASSETRTSGNTDTQYFGPGTRLTVL.

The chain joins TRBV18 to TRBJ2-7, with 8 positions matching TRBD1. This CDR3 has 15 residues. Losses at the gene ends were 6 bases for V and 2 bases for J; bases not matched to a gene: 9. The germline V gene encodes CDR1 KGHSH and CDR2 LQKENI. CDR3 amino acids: CASSLGTGNTYEQYF. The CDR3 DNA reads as TGTGCCAGCTCGCTCGGGACAGGCAATACCTACGAGCAGTACTTC.

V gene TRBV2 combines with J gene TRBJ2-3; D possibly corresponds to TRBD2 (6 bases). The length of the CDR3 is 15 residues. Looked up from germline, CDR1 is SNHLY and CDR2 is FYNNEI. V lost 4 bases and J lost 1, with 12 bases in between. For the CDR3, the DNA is TGTGCCAGCAGTGTTTGGGGAGGTGGCACAGATACGCAGTATTTT. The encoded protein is CASSVWGGGTDTQYF. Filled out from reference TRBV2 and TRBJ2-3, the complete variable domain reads EPEVTQTPSHQVTQMGQEVILRCVPISNHLYFYWYRQILGQKVEFLVSFYNNEISEKSEIFDDQFSVERPDGSNFTLKIRSTKLEDSAMYFCASSVWGGGTDTQYFGPGTRLTVL.

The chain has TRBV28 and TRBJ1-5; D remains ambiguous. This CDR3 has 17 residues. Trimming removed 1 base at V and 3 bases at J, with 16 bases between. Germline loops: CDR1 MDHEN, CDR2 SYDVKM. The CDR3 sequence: CASSLSSPRSINQPQHF. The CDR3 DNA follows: TGTGCCAGCAGTTTATCCTCTCCGCGTTCTATCAATCAGCCCCAGCATTTT.

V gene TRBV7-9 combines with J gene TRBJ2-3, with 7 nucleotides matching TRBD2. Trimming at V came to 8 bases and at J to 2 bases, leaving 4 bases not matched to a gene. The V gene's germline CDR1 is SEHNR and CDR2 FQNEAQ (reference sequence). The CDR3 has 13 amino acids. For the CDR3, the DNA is TGTGCCAGCTCCCGGGGGGACACAGATACGCAGTATTTT. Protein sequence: CASSRGDTDTQYF. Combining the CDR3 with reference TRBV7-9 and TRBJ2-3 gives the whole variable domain DTGVSQNPRHKITKRGQNVTFRCDPISEHNRLYWYRQTLGQGPEFLTYFQNEAQLEKSRLLSDRFSAERPKGSFSTLEIQRTEQGDSAMYLCASSRGDTDTQYFGPGTRLTVL.

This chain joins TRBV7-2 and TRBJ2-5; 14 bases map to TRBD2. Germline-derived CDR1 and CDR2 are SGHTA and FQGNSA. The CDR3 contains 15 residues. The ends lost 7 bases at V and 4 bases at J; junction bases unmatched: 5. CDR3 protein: CASTGTSGSGETQYF. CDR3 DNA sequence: TGTGCCAGCACAGGGACTAGCGGGAGCGGAGAGACCCAGTACTTC.

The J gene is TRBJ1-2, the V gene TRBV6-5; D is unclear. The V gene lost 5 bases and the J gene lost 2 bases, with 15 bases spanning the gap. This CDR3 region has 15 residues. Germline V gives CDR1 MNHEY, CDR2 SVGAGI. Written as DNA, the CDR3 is TGTGCCAGCAGTCCTAATTCTCCCTTCAACTATGGCTACACCTTC. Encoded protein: CASSPNSPFNYGYTF.

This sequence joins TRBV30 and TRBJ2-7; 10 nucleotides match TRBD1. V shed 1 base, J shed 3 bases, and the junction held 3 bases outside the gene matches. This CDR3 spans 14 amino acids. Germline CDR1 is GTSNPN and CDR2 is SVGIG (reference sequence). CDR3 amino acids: CAWSGDRGNYEQYF. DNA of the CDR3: TGTGCCTGGAGTGGGGACAGGGGTAACTACGAGCAGTACTTC.

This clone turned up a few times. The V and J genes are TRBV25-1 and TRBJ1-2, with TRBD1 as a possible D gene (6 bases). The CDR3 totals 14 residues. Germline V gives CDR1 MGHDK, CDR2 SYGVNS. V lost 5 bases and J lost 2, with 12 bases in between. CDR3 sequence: CASSIRDRNYGYTF. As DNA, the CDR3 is TGTGCCAGCAGTATCCGAGACAGGAACTATGGCTACACCTTC.

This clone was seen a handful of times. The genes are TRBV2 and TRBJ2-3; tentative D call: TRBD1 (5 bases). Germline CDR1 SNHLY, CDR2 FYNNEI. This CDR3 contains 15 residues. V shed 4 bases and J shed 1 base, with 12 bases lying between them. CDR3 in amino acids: CASSVWQGGTDTQYF. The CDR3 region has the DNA TGTGCCAGCAGTGTATGGCAGGGCGGCACAGATACGCAGTATTTT.

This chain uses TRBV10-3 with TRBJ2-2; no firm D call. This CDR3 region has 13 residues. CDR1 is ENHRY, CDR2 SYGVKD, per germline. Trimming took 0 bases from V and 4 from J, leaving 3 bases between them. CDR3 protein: CAISESPTGELFF. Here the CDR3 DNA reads TGTGCCATCAGTGAGTCGCCCACCGGGGAGCTGTTTTTT.

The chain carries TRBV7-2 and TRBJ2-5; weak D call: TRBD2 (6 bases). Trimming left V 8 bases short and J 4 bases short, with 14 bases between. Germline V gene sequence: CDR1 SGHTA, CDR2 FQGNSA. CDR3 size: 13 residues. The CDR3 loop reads CASRYGGRETQYF. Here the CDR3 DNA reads TGTGCCAGCCGCTATGGAGGGCGAGAGACCCAGTACTTC.

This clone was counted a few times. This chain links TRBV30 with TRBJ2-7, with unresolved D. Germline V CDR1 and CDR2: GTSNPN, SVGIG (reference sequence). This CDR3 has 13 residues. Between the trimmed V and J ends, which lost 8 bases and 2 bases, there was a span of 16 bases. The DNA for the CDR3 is TGTGCCCAAAGACGCTTTGGGACCTACGAGCAGTACTTC. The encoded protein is CAQRRFGTYEQYF. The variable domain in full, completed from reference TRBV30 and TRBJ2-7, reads SQTIHQWPATLVQPVGSPLSLECTVEGTSNPNLYWYRQAAGRGLQLLFYSVGIGQISSEVPQNLSASRPQDRQFILSSKKLLLSDSGFYLCAQRRFGTYEQYFGPGTRLTVT.

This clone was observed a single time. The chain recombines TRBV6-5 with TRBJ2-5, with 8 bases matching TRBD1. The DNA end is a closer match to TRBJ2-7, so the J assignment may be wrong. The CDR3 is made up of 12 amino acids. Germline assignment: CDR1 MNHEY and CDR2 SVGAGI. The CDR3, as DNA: TGTGCCAGCAGACAGGGGGCCTACGAGCAGTACTTC. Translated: CASRQGAYEQYF.

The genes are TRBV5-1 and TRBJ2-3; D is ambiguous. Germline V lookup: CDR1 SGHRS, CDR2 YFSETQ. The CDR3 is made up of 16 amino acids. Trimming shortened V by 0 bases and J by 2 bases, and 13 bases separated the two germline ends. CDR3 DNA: TGCGCCAGCAGCTTGGTGGCCAAGCCCCCCACAGATACGCAGTATTTT. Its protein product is CASSLVAKPPTDTQYF.

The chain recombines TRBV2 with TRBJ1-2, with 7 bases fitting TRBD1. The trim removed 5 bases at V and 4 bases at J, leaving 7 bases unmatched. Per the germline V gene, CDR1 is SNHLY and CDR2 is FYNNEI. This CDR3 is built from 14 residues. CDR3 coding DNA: TGTGCCAGCAGTCCCGACAGGGAAATCTATGGCTACACCTTC. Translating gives CASSPDREIYGYTF.

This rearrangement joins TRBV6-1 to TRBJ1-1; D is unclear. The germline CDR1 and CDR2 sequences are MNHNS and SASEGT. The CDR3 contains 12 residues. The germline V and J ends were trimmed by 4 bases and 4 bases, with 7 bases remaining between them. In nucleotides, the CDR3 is TGTGCCAGCAGTGCCATACGCACTGAAGCTTTCTTT. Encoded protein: CASSAIRTEAFF.

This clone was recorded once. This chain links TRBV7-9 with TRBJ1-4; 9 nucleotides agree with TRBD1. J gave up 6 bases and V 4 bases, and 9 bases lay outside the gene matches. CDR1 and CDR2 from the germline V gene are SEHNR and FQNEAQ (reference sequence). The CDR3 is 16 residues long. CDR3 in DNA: TGTGCCAGCAGCTCGACATCCGGGACAGGGTATGAAAAACTGTTTTTT. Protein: CASSSTSGTGYEKLFF.

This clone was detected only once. The DNA of the CDR3 is TGCAGCACTCTACGACTAGCGGGACACGAGACCCAGTACTTC. Translating it yields CSTLRLAGHETQYF. V and J are TRBV29-1 and TRBJ2-5, with 11 bases matching TRBD2. Germline CDR1 SQVTM, CDR2 ANQGSEA. V was pared by 8 bases and J by 5 bases, with 10 bases of the junction left unmatched. The CDR3 runs 14 residues.

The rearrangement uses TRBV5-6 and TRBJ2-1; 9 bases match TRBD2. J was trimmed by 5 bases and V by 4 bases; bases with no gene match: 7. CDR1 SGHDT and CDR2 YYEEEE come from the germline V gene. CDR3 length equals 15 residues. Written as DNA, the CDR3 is TGTGCCAGCAGCGGGGCGGGGGGGTTTAACAATGAGCAGTTCTTC. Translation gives CASSGAGGFNNEQFF.

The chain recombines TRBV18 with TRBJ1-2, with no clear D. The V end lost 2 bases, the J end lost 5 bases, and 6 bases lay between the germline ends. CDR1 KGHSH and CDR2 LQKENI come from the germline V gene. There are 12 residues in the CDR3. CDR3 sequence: CASSPAGYGYTF. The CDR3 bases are TGTGCCAGCTCACCAGCGGGGTATGGCTACACCTTC. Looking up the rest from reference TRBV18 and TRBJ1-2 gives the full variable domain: NAGVMQNPRHLVRRRGQEARLRCSPMKGHSHVYWYRQLPEEGLKFMVYLQKENIIDESGMPKERFSAEFPKEGPSILRIQQVVRGDSAAYFCASSPAGYGYTFGSGTRLTVV.

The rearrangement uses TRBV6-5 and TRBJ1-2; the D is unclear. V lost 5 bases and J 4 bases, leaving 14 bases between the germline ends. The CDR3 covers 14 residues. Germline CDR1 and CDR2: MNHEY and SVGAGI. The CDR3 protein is CASSEPRVLYGYTF. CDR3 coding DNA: TGTGCCAGCAGTGAACCGAGGGTTCTCTATGGCTACACCTTC.